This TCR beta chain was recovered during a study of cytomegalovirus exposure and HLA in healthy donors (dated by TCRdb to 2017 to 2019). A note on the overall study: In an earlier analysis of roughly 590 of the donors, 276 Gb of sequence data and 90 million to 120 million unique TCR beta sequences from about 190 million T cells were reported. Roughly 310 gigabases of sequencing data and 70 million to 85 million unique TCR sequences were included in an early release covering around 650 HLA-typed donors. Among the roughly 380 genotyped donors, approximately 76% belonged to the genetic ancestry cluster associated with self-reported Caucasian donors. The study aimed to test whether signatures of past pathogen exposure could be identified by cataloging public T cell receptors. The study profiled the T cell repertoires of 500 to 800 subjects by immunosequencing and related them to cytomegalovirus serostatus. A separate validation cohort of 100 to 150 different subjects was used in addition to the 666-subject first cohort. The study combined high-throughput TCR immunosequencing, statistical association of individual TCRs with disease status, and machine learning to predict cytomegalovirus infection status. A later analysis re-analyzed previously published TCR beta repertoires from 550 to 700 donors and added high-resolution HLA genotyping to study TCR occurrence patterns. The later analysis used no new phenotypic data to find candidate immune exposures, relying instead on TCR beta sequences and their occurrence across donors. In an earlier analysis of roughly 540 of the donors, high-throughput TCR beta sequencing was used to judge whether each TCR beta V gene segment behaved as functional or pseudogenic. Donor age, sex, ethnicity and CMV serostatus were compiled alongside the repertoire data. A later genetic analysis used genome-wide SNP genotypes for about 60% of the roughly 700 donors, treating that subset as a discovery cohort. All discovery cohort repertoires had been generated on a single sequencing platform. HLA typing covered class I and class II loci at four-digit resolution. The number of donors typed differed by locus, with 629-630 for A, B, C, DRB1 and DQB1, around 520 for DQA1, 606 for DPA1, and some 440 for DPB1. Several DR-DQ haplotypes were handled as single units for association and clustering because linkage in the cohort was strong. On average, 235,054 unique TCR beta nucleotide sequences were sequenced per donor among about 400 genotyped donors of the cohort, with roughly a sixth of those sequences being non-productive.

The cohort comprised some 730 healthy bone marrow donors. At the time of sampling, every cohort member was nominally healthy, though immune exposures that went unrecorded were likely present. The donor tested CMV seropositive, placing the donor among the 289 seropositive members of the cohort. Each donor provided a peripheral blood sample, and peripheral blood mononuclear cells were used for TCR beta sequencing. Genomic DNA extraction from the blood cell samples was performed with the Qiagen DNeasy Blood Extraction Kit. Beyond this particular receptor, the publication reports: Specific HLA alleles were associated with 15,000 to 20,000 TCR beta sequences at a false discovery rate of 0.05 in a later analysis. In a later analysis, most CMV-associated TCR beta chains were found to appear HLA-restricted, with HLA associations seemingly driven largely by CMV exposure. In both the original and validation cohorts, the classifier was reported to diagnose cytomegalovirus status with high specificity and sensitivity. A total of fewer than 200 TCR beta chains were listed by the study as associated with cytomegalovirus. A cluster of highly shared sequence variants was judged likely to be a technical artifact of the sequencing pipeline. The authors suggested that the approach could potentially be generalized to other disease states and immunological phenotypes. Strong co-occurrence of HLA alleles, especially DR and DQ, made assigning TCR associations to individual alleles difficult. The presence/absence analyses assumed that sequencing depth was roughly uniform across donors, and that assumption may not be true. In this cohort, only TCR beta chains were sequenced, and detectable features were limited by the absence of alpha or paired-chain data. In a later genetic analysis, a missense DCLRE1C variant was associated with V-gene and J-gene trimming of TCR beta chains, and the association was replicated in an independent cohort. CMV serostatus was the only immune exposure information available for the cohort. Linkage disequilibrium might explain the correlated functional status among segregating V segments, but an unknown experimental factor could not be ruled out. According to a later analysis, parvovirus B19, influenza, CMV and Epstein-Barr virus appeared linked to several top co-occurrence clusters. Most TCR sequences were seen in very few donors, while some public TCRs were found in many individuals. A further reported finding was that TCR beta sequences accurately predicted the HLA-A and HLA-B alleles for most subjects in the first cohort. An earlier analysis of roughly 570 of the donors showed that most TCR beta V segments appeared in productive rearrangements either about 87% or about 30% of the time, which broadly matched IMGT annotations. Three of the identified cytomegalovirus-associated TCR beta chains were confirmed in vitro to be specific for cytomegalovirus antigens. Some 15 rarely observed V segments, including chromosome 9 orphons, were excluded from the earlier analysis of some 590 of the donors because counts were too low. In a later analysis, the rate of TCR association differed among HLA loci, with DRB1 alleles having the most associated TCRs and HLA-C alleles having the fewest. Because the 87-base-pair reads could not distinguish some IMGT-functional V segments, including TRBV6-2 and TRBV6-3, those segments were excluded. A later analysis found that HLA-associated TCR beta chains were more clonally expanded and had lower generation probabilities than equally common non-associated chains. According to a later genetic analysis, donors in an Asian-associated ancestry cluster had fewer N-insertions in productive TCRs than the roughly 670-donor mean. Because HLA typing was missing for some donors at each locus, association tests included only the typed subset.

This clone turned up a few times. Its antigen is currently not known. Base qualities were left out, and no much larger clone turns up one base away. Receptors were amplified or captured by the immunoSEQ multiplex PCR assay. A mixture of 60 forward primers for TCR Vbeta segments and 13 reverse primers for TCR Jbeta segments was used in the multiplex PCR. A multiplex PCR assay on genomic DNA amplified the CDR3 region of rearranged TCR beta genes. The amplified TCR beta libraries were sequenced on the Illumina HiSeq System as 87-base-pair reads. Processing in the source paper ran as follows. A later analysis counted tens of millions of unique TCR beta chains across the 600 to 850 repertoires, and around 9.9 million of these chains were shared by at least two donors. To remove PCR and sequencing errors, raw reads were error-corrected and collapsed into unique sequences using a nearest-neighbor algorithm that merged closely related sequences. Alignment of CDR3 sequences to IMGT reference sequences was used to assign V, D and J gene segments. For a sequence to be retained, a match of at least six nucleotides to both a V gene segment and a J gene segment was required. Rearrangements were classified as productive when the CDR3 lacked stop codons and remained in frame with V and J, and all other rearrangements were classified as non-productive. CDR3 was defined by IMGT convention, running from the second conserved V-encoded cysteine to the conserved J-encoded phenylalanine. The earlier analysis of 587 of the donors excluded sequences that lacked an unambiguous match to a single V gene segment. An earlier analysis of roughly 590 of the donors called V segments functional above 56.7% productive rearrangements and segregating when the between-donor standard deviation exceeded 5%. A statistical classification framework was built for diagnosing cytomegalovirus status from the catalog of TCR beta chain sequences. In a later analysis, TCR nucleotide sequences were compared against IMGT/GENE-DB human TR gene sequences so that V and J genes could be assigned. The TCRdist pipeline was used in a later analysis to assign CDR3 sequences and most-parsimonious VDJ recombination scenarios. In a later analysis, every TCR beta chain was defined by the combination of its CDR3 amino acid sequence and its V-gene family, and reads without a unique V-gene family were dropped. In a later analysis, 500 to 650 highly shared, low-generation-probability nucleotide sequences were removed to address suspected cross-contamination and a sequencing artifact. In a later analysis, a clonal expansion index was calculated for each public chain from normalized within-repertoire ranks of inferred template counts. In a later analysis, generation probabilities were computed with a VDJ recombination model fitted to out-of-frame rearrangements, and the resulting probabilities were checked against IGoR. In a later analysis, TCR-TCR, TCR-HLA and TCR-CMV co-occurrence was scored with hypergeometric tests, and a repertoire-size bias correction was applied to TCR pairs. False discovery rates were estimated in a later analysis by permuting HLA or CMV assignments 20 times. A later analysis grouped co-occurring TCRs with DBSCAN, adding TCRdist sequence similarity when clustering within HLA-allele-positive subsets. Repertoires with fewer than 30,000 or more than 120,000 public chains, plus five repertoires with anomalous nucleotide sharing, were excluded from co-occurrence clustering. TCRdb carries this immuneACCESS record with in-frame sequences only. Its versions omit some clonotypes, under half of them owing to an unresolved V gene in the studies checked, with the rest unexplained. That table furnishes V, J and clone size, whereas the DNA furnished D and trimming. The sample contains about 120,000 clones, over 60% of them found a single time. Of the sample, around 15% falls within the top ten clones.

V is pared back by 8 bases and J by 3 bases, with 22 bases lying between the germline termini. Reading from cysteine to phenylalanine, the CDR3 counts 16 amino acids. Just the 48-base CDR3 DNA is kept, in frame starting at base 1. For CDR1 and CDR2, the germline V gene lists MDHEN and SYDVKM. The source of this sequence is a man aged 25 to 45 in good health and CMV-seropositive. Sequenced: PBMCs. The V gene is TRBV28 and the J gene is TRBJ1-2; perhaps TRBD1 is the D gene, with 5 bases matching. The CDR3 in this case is CASGGGGGDWDYGYTF. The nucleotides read TGTGCCAGCGGAGGAGGCGGGGGGGACTGGGACTATGGCTACACCTTC.